Listed here are 24 T cell receptor beta chains from one sample, sequenced in a study of early stage breast cancer tumors. Sequencing used immunoSEQ multiplex PCR; TCRdb keeps in-frame clones, though not all of them. The sample contains roughly 34,000 clones, around 68% of which appear only once. Sequencing input: blood. The source of these receptors is a person in their sixties or seventies with breast cancer.

Only one count was recorded for this clone. This chain links TRBV10-1 with TRBJ2-7; tentative D call: TRBD1 (6 bases). The V end lost 7 bases, the J end lost 7 bases, and 23 bases lay between the germline ends. Germline CDR1 WNHNN, CDR2 SYGVQD (reference sequence). CDR3 length: 15 residues. The CDR3 region has the DNA TGCGCCAGCAAAAAAGGCAGGGGACGACCAGAAGAGCAGTACTTC. Its translation is CASKKGRGRPEEQYF.

V is TRBV11-2 and J is TRBJ2-1, with 13 bases matching TRBD2. This CDR3 has 15 residues. V dropped 4 bases and J dropped 9; count of bases not matched to a gene: 6. The germline V gene encodes CDR1 SGHAT and CDR2 FQNNGV. DNA of the CDR3: TGTGCCAGCAGCTATAGGACTAGCGGGAGCGGTGAGCAGTTCTTC. It codes for CASSYRTSGSGEQFF.

The chain couples TRBV19 to TRBJ1-5, with 7 bases matching TRBD1. Trimming at V came to 5 bases and at J to 6 bases, leaving 13 bases not matched to a gene. Germline loops: CDR1 LNHDA, CDR2 SQIVND (reference sequence). This CDR3 contains 16 residues. The chain's CDR3 is CASSSFSTGWVQPQHF. CDR3 nucleotides: TGTGCCAGTAGTTCCTTCTCGACAGGGTGGGTTCAGCCCCAGCATTTT.

The CDR3 coding sequence is TGTGCCAGCAGCCTTAGCGGGGGGCCCCACAATGAGCAGTTCTTC. Its protein is CASSLSGGPHNEQFF. The V gene is TRBV9, the J gene TRBJ2-1; 10 bases agree with TRBD2. The CDR3 runs to 15 residues. Germline CDR1 SGDLS, CDR2 YYNGEE. After removal of 4 bases from V and 5 bases from J, the junction contained 6 bases not matched to a gene.

The rearrangement joins TRBV30 to TRBJ1-6; D might be TRBD1 (5 bases). Trimming took off 0 bases at V and 10 bases at J, with 13 bases between the two ends. Germline CDR1 GTSNPN, CDR2 SVGIG (reference sequence). This CDR3 region has 14 residues. DNA of the CDR3: TGTGCCTGGAGTGTAGGCTGGGGGTACTCACCCCTCCACTTT. Translating gives CAWSVGWGYSPLHF.

The CDR3: CASSLPLTPAAGNTIYF. The CDR3 bases are TGTGCCAGCAGCCTACCTCTAACCCCAGCCGCTGGAAACACCATATATTTT. The chain employs TRBV7-9 and TRBJ1-3; the D is unclear. The CDR3 is 17 residues long. The V end was cut by 5 bases, the J end by 2 bases, with 19 bases between. CDR1 and CDR2 (germline): SEHNR, FQNEAQ (reference sequence).

This chain connects TRBV27 to TRBJ2-3; 8 nucleotides line up with TRBD2. This CDR3 has 16 residues. The junction had 7 bases not matched to a gene; V was cut back by 4 bases and J by 1 base. In germline, CDR1 is MNHEY, CDR2 SMNVEV (reference sequence). The CDR3: CASSSWTSRGTDTQYF. The CDR3 DNA follows: TGTGCCAGCAGTTCTTGGACTAGCAGGGGCACAGATACGCAGTATTTT.

This clone turned up a few times. The genes are TRBV19 and TRBJ1-4; 7 nucleotides match TRBD1. The CDR3 totals 14 residues. CDR1 is LNHDA, CDR2 SQIVND, per germline (reference sequence). V lost 1 base, J lost 11 bases, and 7 bases stayed unmatched. The CDR3 nucleotides read TGTGCCAGTAGTATAGGATCATTGACAGGGAAACTGTTTTTT. Encoded protein: CASSIGSLTGKLFF.

The V gene is TRBV6-1, the J gene TRBJ2-7; D not certain. CDR1 MNHNS and CDR2 SASEGT come from the germline V gene. The CDR3 contains 14 residues. V gave up 4 bases and J gave up 3 bases, with 13 bases separating them. The CDR3 protein is CASSAEGIRYEQYF. CDR3 nucleotide sequence: TGTGCCAGCAGTGCGGAAGGGATACGCTACGAGCAGTACTTC.

The chain is built from TRBV18 and TRBJ1-1; D is unresolved. Trimming removed 3 bases at V and 4 bases at J, with 9 bases between. Germline assignment: CDR1 KGHSH and CDR2 LQKENI. The CDR3 runs to 13 residues. The CDR3 bases are TGTGCCAGCTCACCTCCCGGTCTCACTGAAGCTTTCTTT. It yields the protein CASSPPGLTEAFF.

This chain connects TRBV19 to TRBJ2-3; TRBD2 agrees at 9 bases. This CDR3 is built from 14 residues. Germline V CDR1 and CDR2: LNHDA, SQIVND (reference sequence). V gave up 7 bases and J gave up 2 bases; unmatched junction bases: 4. The CDR3 here is CASTGGGDTDTQYF. CDR3 coding DNA: TGTGCCAGTACGGGCGGGGGGGACACAGATACGCAGTATTTT.

The rearrangement uses TRBV5-1 and TRBJ1-2; tentatively, D is TRBD1 (5 bases). Germline V CDR1 and CDR2: SGHRS, YFSETQ. Between the trimmed V and J ends, which lost 4 bases and 4 bases, there was a span of 23 bases. The CDR3 is 17 amino acids. The chain's CDR3 is CASSKGPGEELGYGYTF. The CDR3 DNA is TGCGCCAGCAGCAAAGGACCGGGGGAAGAGTTGGGCTATGGCTACACCTTC.

This clone was seen just once. The rearrangement joins TRBV5-1 to TRBJ1-2, with TRBD1 matching 8 bases. The V segment lost 4 bases and the J segment 0 bases; nucleotides outside the gene matches: 5. Germline V CDR1 and CDR2: SGHRS, YFSETQ. The CDR3 spans 15 residues. The CDR3, as DNA: TGCGCCAGCAGCAGGGGACAGGTCGCTAACTATGGCTACACCTTC. This sequence encodes CASSRGQVANYGYTF.

The CDR3 region is CSVVTNQETQYF. DNA of the CDR3: TGCAGCGTTGTGACAAACCAAGAGACCCAGTACTTC. The genes are TRBV29-1 and TRBJ2-5; D is ambiguous. V was trimmed by 4 bases and J by 0 bases, leaving 6 bases between them. The CDR3 runs to 12 residues. The germline V gene has CDR1 SQVTM and CDR2 ANQGSEA.

The CDR3 DNA sequence: TGTGCCAGCACGGCCAGGACAGGGCCCCAGCATTTT. Translating it yields CASTARTGPQHF. V usage is TRBV2 and J usage is TRBJ1-5, with TRBD1 identical over 7 bases. CDR1 is SNHLY and CDR2 is FYNNEI in the germline V gene. This CDR3 spans 12 amino acids. Losses at the gene ends were 7 bases for V and 9 bases for J; bases not matched to a gene: 6.

V usage is TRBV7-8 and J usage is TRBJ1-5, with D uncertain. This CDR3 region has 17 residues. The V gene lost 8 bases and the J gene lost 0 bases, with 20 bases spanning the gap. Germline CDR1 and CDR2: SGHVS and FQNEAQ. CDR3 in amino acids: CASEVSRWETSNQPQHF. CDR3 coding DNA: TGTGCCAGCGAGGTGTCAAGATGGGAGACTAGCAATCAGCCCCAGCATTTT.

V and J are TRBV7-9 and TRBJ2-7, with a tentative D call TRBD1 (6 bases). V was cut by 5 bases and J by 3 bases, with 14 bases left in between. CDR1 and CDR2 from the germline V gene are SEHNR and FQNEAQ (reference sequence). This CDR3 contains 14 residues. The CDR3 sequence is CASSPGQSIYEQYF. CDR3 nucleotides: TGTGCCAGCAGCCCAGGACAGTCGATCTACGAGCAGTACTTC.

CDR3 coding DNA: TGTGCCAGCAGTGTCCGGTCAAGGGAGCAGTTCTTC. Protein: CASSVRSREQFF. J is TRBJ2-1 and V is TRBV2, with D unresolved. V was cut by 4 bases and J by 10 bases, with 11 bases left in between. The CDR3 is 12 residues long. CDR1 SNHLY and CDR2 FYNNEI come from the germline V gene.

Only a few counts were recorded for this clone. V gene TRBV9 combines with J gene TRBJ2-1; TRBD2 might be the D (5 bases). V was trimmed by 5 bases and J by 9 bases, leaving 12 bases between them. The CDR3 extends over 12 amino acids. The V gene's germline CDR1 is SGDLS and CDR2 YYNGEE. The CDR3: CASSRTRGEQFF. CDR3 nucleotide sequence: TGTGCCAGCAGTAGAACTAGAGGTGAGCAGTTCTTC.

V usage is TRBV6-1 and J usage is TRBJ1-5, with 7 bases identical to TRBD1. The CDR3 sequence is 13 residues long. CDR1 and CDR2 (germline): MNHNS, SASEGT. The trim removed 6 bases at V and 6 bases at J, leaving 5 bases unmatched. Written as DNA, the CDR3 is TGTGCCAGCAGAAACAGGGACAGTCAGCCCCAGCATTTT. It yields the protein CASRNRDSQPQHF.

The chain joins TRBV5-4 to TRBJ1-2, with 9 bases fitting TRBD1. Germline V CDR1 and CDR2: SGHNT, YYREEE (reference sequence). This CDR3 is 15 amino acids long. Trimming took 0 bases from V and 7 from J; bases not matched to a gene: 7. DNA of the CDR3: TGTGCCAGCAGCTTGGGAACAGGGGGCGTTGGTGGCTACACCTTC. Amino acids: CASSLGTGGVGGYTF.

This rearrangement joins TRBV5-6 to TRBJ2-5, with TRBD2 as a possible D gene (6 bases). Germline V gene sequence: CDR1 SGHDT, CDR2 YYEEEE. The CDR3 spans 17 residues. V dropped 4 bases and J dropped 1 base, with 20 bases sitting between them. CDR3 DNA sequence: TGTGCCAGCAGCACCATCCGGAGGGGATCGCGCCAAGAGACCCAGTACTTC. Encoded protein: CASSTIRRGSRQETQYF.

V is TRBV28 and J is TRBJ1-5; 8 bases map to TRBD1. After removal of 5 bases from V and 3 bases from J, the junction contained 3 bases not matched to a gene. Per the germline V gene, CDR1 is MDHEN and CDR2 is SYDVKM. The CDR3 is 14 residues long. The CDR3 region is CASSQQGDNQPQHF. The CDR3 DNA sequence: TGTGCCAGCAGTCAACAGGGGGACAATCAGCCCCAGCATTTT.

The CDR3 coding sequence is TGTGCCAGCAGAAACAGGGATTGGACTGAAGCTTTCTTT. Translated, it gives CASRNRDWTEAFF. The chain carries TRBV11-2 and TRBJ1-1, with a weak D call TRBD1 (6 bases). The V gene's germline CDR1 is SGHAT and CDR2 FQNNGV. The CDR3 runs 13 residues. V lost 6 bases and J lost 5, with 13 bases in between.